This T cell receptor beta chain was obtained from a study of blood T cell repertoires in COVID-19. Study at large: COVID-19 samples collected from the United States, Italy and Spain covered acute and convalescent phases.

The study recruited people aged roughly 18 to 100 years across 24 US areas. Participants reported their clinical history, and cohort assignment relied on those reports. Study processing details: Quantification of nucleated cells was approximated via reference gene primer amplification. The repertoire was sequenced with immunoSEQ multiplex PCR; TCRdb's copy has only in-frame clones and lacks some. V and J calls and clone size are copied from that table; D and trimming were computed from the DNA. This sample has 250,000 to 350,000 clones, with 88% found just once. The CDR3 is 16 amino acids. The receptor was derived from a woman aged 60-75 years in a cohort exposed to, infected with or recovered from COVID-19 (not recorded which). The chain recombines TRBV21-1 with TRBJ1-5; TRBD1 reflects the table's D call only, with no check against the DNA. TRBV21-1 is tagged as a pseudogene. Sequences were obtained from PBMCs or T cells enriched from blood (not recorded which). The CDR3 protein is CASSKRGQGSNQPQHF. Written as DNA, the CDR3 is TGTGCCAGCAGCAAACGGGGACAGGGTAGCAATCAGCCCCAGCATTTT.